Below, 8 T cell receptor beta chains from the same sample are listed, as sequenced in a study of cytomegalovirus exposure and HLA in healthy donors. 13 Jbeta primers and 60 Vbeta primers were used for the PCR. Clones were sequenced by immunoSEQ multiplex PCR, and TCRdb holds only the in-frame ones, with some missing. The table shows over 100,000 clones, with about 8.5% occurring only once. Sequences were obtained from PBMCs. The source is a man aged 40-55 years in good health and CMV-seronegative.

This clone was seen a few times. This chain connects TRBV6-1 to TRBJ1-5, with TRBD1 matching 7 bases. CDR3 length: 15 amino acids. V shed 7 bases, J shed 4 bases, and the junction held 10 bases outside the gene matches. Per germline, CDR1 MNHNS and CDR2 SASEGT. The CDR3 reads CASTRGTEPNQPQHF. Here the CDR3 DNA reads TGTGCCAGCACCCGGGGGACAGAGCCAAATCAGCCCCAGCATTTT.

This clone was counted a few times. This chain connects TRBV6-5 to TRBJ1-2, with D hard to call. CDR1 MNHEY and CDR2 SVGAGI come from the germline V gene. The CDR3 consists of 15 residues. V lost 0 bases to trimming and J lost 4 bases, with 12 bases between them. CDR3 nucleotide sequence: TGTGCCAGCAGTTACTCGATCACGACGGGCTATGGCTACACCTTC. Amino acids: CASSYSITTGYGYTF.

This clone was counted a few times. The junction departs from germline at one end; a sequencing error may be responsible. V is TRBV2 and J is TRBJ1-5, with D possibly matching TRBD1 (6 bases). The CDR3 runs 15 residues. Germline V gives CDR1 SNHLY, CDR2 FYNNEI. As DNA, the CDR3 is TGTGCCAGCAGTGCTCTCAGGGGTGGCGATCAGGCCCAGCATTTT. This gives the protein CASSALRGGDQAQHF.

This clone was counted a few times. This chain uses TRBV5-5 with TRBJ1-3; TRBD1 is a possible D gene (5 bases). This CDR3 has 15 residues. Germline CDR1 and CDR2: SGHKS and YYEKEE (reference sequence). Trimming cost V 0 bases and J 0 bases, with 7 bases left between them. The chain's CDR3 is CASSLGGYSGNTIYF. For the CDR3, the DNA is TGTGCCAGCAGCTTGGGGGGCTACTCTGGAAACACCATATATTTT.

Only a few counts were recorded for this clone. DNA for the CDR3: TGTGCCAGCAGCTTAATCGCTCAGGGGCAGCCCCAGCATTTT. Its protein is CASSLIAQGQPQHF. The rearrangement uses TRBV7-6 and TRBJ1-5; possible D gene TRBD1, 6 bases. The CDR3 runs 14 residues. Germline assignment: CDR1 SGHVS and CDR2 FNYEAQ. Trimming took off 2 bases at V and 7 bases at J, with 12 bases between the two ends.

This clone was counted only a few times. V gene TRBV29-1 combines with J gene TRBJ2-3; perhaps TRBD2 as D (5 bases). V lost 7 bases to trimming and J lost 0 bases, with 14 bases between them. The germline V gene encodes CDR1 SQVTM and CDR2 ANQGSEA. This CDR3 contains 14 residues. The CDR3 DNA follows: TGCAGCGCTGACGAGGGTTTTAGCACAGATACGCAGTATTTT. It codes for CSADEGFSTDTQYF.

The rearrangement uses TRBV7-8 and TRBJ2-7; maybe TRBD1 (5 bases). The CDR3 has 15 residues. The ends were cut back, 0 bases at V and 0 bases at J, with 9 bases in the middle. In germline, CDR1 is SGHVS, CDR2 FQNEAQ. The chain's CDR3 is CASSLAIGASYEQYF. The DNA of the CDR3 is TGTGCCAGCAGCTTAGCTATAGGGGCCTCCTACGAGCAGTACTTC.

J is TRBJ1-2 and V is TRBV4-1, with 7 bases fitting TRBD1. The junction had 5 bases not matched to a gene; V was cut back by 0 bases and J by 4 bases. Germline assignment: CDR1 MGHRA and CDR2 YSYEKL. This CDR3 spans 15 amino acids. The CDR3 region is CASSQDTGEGYGYTF. CDR3 sequence (DNA): TGCGCCAGCAGCCAAGATACAGGGGAAGGCTATGGCTACACCTTC.